These T cell receptor beta chains were read from a single sample in a study of radiotherapy plus CTLA-4 blockade in lung cancer. This table comes from immunoSEQ multiplex PCR, and its TCRdb copy is limited to in-frame clones, with some not included. The table lists about 68,000 clones, 79% of them singletons. The input for sequencing was peripheral blood, taken from a patient treated with radiotherapy plus ipilimumab. The receptors were gathered from a human donor with non-small cell lung cancer who had a complete response to radiotherapy plus ipilimumab. Both conserved end residues are trimmed from each CDR3.

cdr3_length: 12; v_call: TRBV5-4; cdr3_aa: ASSFQGASYEQY
cdr3_length: 15; v_call: TRBV18; cdr3_aa: ASSPPKQGVSTDTQY
cdr3_length: 16; v_call: TRBV7-9; cdr3_aa: ASSLPRLGRGGLNEQF
cdr3_length: 12; v_call: TRBV7-8; cdr3_aa: ASSTDRSNQPQH
cdr3_length: 13; v_call: TRBV5-1; cdr3_aa: ASSLVGGDTDTQY
cdr3_length: 12; v_call: TRBV5-4; cdr3_aa: ASSLGTDNEKLF
cdr3_length: 12; v_call: TRBV5-1; cdr3_aa: ASSLERVYNEQF
cdr3_length: 13; v_call: TRBV11-3; cdr3_aa: ASSLRTANTGELF
cdr3_length: 15; v_call: TRBV4-1; cdr3_aa: ASSQDNPAGWEDTQY
cdr3_length: 12; v_call: TRBV6-5; cdr3_aa: ASSRQGKTSPLH
cdr3_length: 13; v_call: TRBV5-6; cdr3_aa: ASSLGTANTGELF
cdr3_length: 13; v_call: TRBV5-1; cdr3_aa: ASSLGQVRPNTQY
cdr3_length: 11; v_call: TRBV7-2; cdr3_aa: ASSGTGAYGYT
cdr3_length: 12; v_call: TRBV28; cdr3_aa: ASSLAGRWNEQF
cdr3_length: 14; v_call: TRBV11-2; cdr3_aa: ASSPKGTSGGDTQY
cdr3_length: 14; v_call: TRBV7-2; cdr3_aa: ASSSQQGGGTDTQY
cdr3_length: 13; v_call: TRBV18; cdr3_aa: ASSPQGARVETQY
cdr3_length: 17; v_call: TRBV7-2; cdr3_aa: ASSLDTGTASLSGNTIY
cdr3_length: 14; v_call: TRBV5-1; cdr3_aa: ASSSGEGVRGDEQF
cdr3_length: 13; v_call: TRBV2; cdr3_aa: ASSDQGFNTGELF
cdr3_length: 12; v_call: TRBV9; cdr3_aa: ASNPGSGGDTQY
cdr3_length: 13; v_call: TRBV11-2; cdr3_aa: ASSLASTVSYEQY
cdr3_length: 12; v_call: TRBV10-3; cdr3_aa: AISDREGNSPLH
cdr3_length: 13; v_call: TRBV9; cdr3_aa: ASSVAGGHTDTQY
cdr3_length: 11; v_call: TRBV30; cdr3_aa: AWREGDYTEAF
cdr3_length: 13; v_call: TRBV7-2; cdr3_aa: ASSWDSSGGNEQY
cdr3_length: 12; v_call: TRBV11-2; cdr3_aa: ASSFTGVDQPQH
cdr3_length: 12; v_call: TRBV6-6; cdr3_aa: ASSLGQGTDEQF
cdr3_length: 12; v_call: TRBV6-5; cdr3_aa: ASSLRTGRDEQY
cdr3_length: 12; v_call: TRBV6-5; cdr3_aa: ASTGRRSYNEQF
cdr3_length: 12; v_call: TRBV7-9; cdr3_aa: ASSSRNLQDTQY
cdr3_length: 15; v_call: TRBV9; cdr3_aa: ASSAPNLWDEGYGYT
cdr3_length: 12; v_call: TRBV30; cdr3_aa: AWSGPPRGTEAF
cdr3_length: 13; v_call: TRBV5-1; cdr3_aa: ASSLDGPRNQPQH
cdr3_length: 14; v_call: TRBV18; cdr3_aa: ASSPPQADSGNTIY
cdr3_length: 9; v_call: TRBV29-1; cdr3_aa: SVRSTDTQY
cdr3_length: 13; v_call: TRBV10-2; cdr3_aa: ASGGGTSGSDTQY
cdr3_length: 12; v_call: TRBV5-1; cdr3_aa: ASSPSDHYNEQF
cdr3_length: 13; v_call: TRBV19; cdr3_aa: ASSMQAAATDTQY
cdr3_length: 11; v_call: TRBV11-2; cdr3_aa: ASTFDGSYEQF
cdr3_length: 14; v_call: TRBV6-5; cdr3_aa: ASSLITSGAGNEQF
cdr3_length: 14; v_call: TRBV5-4; cdr3_aa: ASSSKERPLYNEQF
cdr3_length: 11; v_call: TRBV11-3; cdr3_aa: ASSLDYLNEQF
cdr3_length: 13; v_call: TRBV7-9; cdr3_aa: ASSSRDGTYSPLH
cdr3_length: 12; v_call: TRBV25-1; cdr3_aa: ASSDPGVTEKLF
cdr3_length: 13; v_call: TRBV7-2; cdr3_aa: ASSPLGTVSYEQY
cdr3_length: 11; v_call: TRBV29-1; cdr3_aa: SVGTVSYNEQF
cdr3_length: 11; v_call: TRBV14; cdr3_aa: ASSQVRRTEAF
cdr3_length: 13; v_call: TRBV6-4; cdr3_aa: ASSPGGRPEETQY
cdr3_length: 15; v_call: TRBV4-3; cdr3_aa: ASSLGTGYGEDTEAF